This T cell receptor (beta chain) was recovered during a study of shared clonotypes between healthy human individuals. About this clone: Its cognate antigen is unknown.

TCRdb's table, derived via immunoSEQ multiplex PCR, lists solely in-frame clones and lacks some. Of about 2.3 million clones listed, 85% to 95% are singletons. Whole-study results and caveats: Incompleteness in sorted-subset sequencing, despite large depth, was shown by rarefaction.

The CDR3 loop spans 16 amino acids. Germline CDR1 LNHDA, CDR2 SQIVND (reference sequence). J was trimmed by 6 bases and V by 5 bases; bases with no gene match: 9. The J gene is TRBJ2-2, the V gene TRBV19; TRBD2 matches at 10 bases. Input material: naive CD4+ T cells from PBMCs. Subset in this sample: CD45RA+ positively selected. The TCR comes from a man aged 18 to 30 in good health. Some clones in this sample may be carry-over from other donors' samples. CDR3 sequence reads: CASSYTSGTGSGELFF. The CDR3 DNA follows: TGTGCCAGTAGTTATACTAGCGGGACTGGATCCGGGGAGCTGTTTTTT.